The rows below give T cell receptor beta chains drawn from one sample of a study of T cell responses to AZD1222 COVID-19 vaccine. Assay: immunoSEQ multiplex PCR; the TCRdb copy retains only in-frame clones and omits some. The data contain approximately 190,000 clones, 80% to 95% of them singletons. This material consisted of peripheral blood, taken on day 0 of AZD1222 vaccination. The origin of the receptors is an adult in good health. Both conserved end residues are part of each CDR3. Fields, in order: CDR3 protein, CDR3 length, J gene, V gene, D gene. The D gene is left open where the match is weak.

CASSPGSGGSTEAFF 15 TRBJ1-1 TRBV18 NA
CASSGGALQTDTQYF 15 TRBJ2-3 TRBV13 NA
CASSIGRQTGYTF 13 TRBJ1-2 TRBV19 NA
CASSWTGGAGETQYF 15 TRBJ2-5 TRBV5-1 TRBD1
CSVEELTGAGYNEQFF 16 TRBJ2-1 TRBV29-1 TRBD1
CASSSTGSYSYTF 13 TRBJ1-2 TRBV12-3/TRBV12-4 NA
CASSSPGGGRQRGYTF 16 TRBJ1-2 TRBV28 NA
CASSLDLAGGIHEQYF 16 TRBJ2-7 TRBV5-1 TRBD2
CASSTSGGDGYTEAFF 16 TRBJ1-1 TRBV6-6 TRBD1
CASSRLLGSYNEQFF 15 TRBJ2-1 TRBV6-6 NA
CATGVVNQPQHF 12 TRBJ1-5 TRBV24-1 NA
CASSLGQGNYGYTF 14 TRBJ1-2 TRBV7-9 TRBD1
CASSLYSGQGAYEQYF 16 TRBJ2-7 TRBV28 TRBD1
CASSPLLRGEQYF 13 TRBJ2-7 TRBV7-2 NA
CASSSLKRGINSPLHF 16 TRBJ1-6 TRBV7-9 NA
CASSQGVGEQYF 12 TRBJ2-7 TRBV28 TRBD1
CASGRGTGPNEQFF 14 TRBJ2-1 TRBV5-1 TRBD1
CSASPGTFQYF 11 TRBJ2-5 TRBV20-1 NA
CASIMTGRINNEQFF 15 TRBJ2-1 TRBV28 NA
CASSLGALGRNEKLFF 16 TRBJ1-4 TRBV11-2 NA
CAWSVLDSNQPQHF 14 TRBJ1-5 TRBV30 NA
CASSLRATGTAGNTIYF 17 TRBJ1-3 TRBV27 TRBD1
CASSHEQGRANYGYTF 16 TRBJ1-2 TRBV18 NA
CASSLARTDLDYGYTF 16 TRBJ1-2 TRBV13 NA
CASSYSTGSGYTEAFF 16 TRBJ1-1 TRBV6-5 NA
CASRVDGANSPLHF 14 TRBJ1-6 TRBV2 NA
CASSPGGYHGNTIYF 15 TRBJ1-3 TRBV6-5 TRBD1
CASSSTGRYGYTF 13 TRBJ1-2 TRBV27 NA